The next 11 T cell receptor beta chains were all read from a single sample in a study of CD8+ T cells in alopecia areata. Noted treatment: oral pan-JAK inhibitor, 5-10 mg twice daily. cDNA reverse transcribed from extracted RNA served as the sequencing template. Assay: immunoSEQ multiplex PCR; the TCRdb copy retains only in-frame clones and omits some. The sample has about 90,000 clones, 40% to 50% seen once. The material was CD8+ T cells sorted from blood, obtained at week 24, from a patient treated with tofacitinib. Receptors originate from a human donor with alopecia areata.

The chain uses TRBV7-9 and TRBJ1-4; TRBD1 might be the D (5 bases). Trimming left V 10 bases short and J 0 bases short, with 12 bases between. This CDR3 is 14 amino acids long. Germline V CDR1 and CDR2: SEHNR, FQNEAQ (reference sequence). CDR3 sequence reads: CATGGRATNEKLFF. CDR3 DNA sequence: TGTGCCACCGGTGGCAGGGCAACTAATGAAAAACTGTTTTTT. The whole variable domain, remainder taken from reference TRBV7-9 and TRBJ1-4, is DTGVSQNPRHKITKRGQNVTFRCDPISEHNRLYWYRQTLGQGPEFLTYFQNEAQLEKSRLLSDRFSAERPKGSFSTLEIQRTEQGDSAMYLCATGGRATNEKLFFGSGTQLSVL.

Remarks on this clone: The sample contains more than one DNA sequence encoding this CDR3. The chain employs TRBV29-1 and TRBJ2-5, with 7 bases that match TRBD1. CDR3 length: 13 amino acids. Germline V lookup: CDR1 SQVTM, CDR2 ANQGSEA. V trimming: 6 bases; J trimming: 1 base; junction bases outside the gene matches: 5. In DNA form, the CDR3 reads TGCAGCGTGAGGACAGGCCTCCAAGAGACCCAGTACTTC. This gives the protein CSVRTGLQETQYF.

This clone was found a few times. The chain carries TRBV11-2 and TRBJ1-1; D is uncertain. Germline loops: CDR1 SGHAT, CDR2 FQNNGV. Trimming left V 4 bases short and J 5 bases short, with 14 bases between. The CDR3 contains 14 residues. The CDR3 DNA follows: TGTGCCAGCAGCTGGGCGGGGAGTAGTACTGAAGCTTTCTTT. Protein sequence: CASSWAGSSTEAFF.

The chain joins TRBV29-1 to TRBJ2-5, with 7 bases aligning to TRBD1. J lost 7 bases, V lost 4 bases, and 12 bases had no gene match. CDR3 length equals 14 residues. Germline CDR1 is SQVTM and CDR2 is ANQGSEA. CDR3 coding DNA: TGCAGCGTTGCAGGGACAGCAACCCAGGGGACCCAGTACTTC. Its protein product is CSVAGTATQGTQYF.

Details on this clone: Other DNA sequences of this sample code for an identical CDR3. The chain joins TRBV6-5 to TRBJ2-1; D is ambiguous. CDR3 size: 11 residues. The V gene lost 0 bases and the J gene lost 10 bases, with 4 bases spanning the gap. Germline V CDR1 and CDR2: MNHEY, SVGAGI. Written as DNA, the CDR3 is TGTGCCAGCAGTTACTCCAGGGAGCAGTTCTTC. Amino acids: CASSYSREQFF.

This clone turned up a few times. The CDR3 loop reads CASSADRGYDYGYTF. The DNA of the CDR3 is TGCGCCAGCAGCGCTGACAGGGGCTATGACTATGGCTACACCTTC. The chain couples TRBV5-1 to TRBJ1-2, with 8 positions matching TRBD1. The V gene's germline CDR1 is SGHRS and CDR2 YFSETQ. The CDR3 covers 15 residues. The ends lost 4 bases at V and 3 bases at J; junction bases unmatched: 8. The full variable domain, its missing parts supplied by reference TRBV5-1 and TRBJ1-2, is KAGVTQTPRYLIKTRGQQVTLSCSPISGHRSVSWYQQTPGQGLQFLFEYFSETQRNKGNFPGRFSGRQFSNSRSEMNVSTLELGDSALYLCASSADRGYDYGYTFGSGTRLTVV.

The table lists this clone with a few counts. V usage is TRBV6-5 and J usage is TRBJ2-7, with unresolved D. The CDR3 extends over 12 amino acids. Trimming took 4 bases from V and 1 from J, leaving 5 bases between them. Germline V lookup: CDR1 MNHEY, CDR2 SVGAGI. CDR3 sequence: CASSSISYEQYF. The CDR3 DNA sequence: TGTGCCAGCAGTTCAATTTCCTACGAGCAGTACTTC.

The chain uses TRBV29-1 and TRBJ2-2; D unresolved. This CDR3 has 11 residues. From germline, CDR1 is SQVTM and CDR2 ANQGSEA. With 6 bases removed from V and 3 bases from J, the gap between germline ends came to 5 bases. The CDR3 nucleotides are TGCAGCGTACAAGACACCGGGGAGCTGTTTTTT. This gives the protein CSVQDTGELFF.

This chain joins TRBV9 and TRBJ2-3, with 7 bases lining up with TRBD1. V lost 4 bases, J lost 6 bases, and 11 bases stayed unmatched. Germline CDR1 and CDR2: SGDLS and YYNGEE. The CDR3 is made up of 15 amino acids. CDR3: CASSPAPTGWDTQYF. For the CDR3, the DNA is TGTGCCAGCAGCCCGGCCCCGACAGGGTGGGATACGCAGTATTTT.

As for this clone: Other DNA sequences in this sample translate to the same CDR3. As DNA, the CDR3 is TGCAGCGTGGACAGGGGAGAGGGAGCCCAGCATTTT. It codes for CSVDRGEGAQHF. The chain uses TRBV29-1 and TRBJ1-5; 9 bases match TRBD1. Germline assignment: CDR1 SQVTM and CDR2 ANQGSEA. The CDR3 length is 12 residues. V was clipped by 6 bases and J by 11 bases; unmatched bases: 8. Looking up the rest from reference TRBV29-1 and TRBJ1-5 gives the full variable domain: SAVISQKPSRDICQRGTSLTIQCQVDSQVTMMFWYRQQPGQSLTLIATANQGSEATYESGFVIDKFPISRPNLTFSTLTVSNMSPEDSSIYLCSVDRGEGAQHFGDGTRLSIL.

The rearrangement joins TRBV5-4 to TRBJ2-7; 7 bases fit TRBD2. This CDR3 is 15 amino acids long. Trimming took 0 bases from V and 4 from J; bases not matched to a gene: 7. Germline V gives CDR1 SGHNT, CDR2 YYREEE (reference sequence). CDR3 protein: CASSLVGGSKYEQYF. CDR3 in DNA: TGTGCCAGCAGCTTGGTTGGCGGGAGTAAGTACGAGCAGTACTTC.